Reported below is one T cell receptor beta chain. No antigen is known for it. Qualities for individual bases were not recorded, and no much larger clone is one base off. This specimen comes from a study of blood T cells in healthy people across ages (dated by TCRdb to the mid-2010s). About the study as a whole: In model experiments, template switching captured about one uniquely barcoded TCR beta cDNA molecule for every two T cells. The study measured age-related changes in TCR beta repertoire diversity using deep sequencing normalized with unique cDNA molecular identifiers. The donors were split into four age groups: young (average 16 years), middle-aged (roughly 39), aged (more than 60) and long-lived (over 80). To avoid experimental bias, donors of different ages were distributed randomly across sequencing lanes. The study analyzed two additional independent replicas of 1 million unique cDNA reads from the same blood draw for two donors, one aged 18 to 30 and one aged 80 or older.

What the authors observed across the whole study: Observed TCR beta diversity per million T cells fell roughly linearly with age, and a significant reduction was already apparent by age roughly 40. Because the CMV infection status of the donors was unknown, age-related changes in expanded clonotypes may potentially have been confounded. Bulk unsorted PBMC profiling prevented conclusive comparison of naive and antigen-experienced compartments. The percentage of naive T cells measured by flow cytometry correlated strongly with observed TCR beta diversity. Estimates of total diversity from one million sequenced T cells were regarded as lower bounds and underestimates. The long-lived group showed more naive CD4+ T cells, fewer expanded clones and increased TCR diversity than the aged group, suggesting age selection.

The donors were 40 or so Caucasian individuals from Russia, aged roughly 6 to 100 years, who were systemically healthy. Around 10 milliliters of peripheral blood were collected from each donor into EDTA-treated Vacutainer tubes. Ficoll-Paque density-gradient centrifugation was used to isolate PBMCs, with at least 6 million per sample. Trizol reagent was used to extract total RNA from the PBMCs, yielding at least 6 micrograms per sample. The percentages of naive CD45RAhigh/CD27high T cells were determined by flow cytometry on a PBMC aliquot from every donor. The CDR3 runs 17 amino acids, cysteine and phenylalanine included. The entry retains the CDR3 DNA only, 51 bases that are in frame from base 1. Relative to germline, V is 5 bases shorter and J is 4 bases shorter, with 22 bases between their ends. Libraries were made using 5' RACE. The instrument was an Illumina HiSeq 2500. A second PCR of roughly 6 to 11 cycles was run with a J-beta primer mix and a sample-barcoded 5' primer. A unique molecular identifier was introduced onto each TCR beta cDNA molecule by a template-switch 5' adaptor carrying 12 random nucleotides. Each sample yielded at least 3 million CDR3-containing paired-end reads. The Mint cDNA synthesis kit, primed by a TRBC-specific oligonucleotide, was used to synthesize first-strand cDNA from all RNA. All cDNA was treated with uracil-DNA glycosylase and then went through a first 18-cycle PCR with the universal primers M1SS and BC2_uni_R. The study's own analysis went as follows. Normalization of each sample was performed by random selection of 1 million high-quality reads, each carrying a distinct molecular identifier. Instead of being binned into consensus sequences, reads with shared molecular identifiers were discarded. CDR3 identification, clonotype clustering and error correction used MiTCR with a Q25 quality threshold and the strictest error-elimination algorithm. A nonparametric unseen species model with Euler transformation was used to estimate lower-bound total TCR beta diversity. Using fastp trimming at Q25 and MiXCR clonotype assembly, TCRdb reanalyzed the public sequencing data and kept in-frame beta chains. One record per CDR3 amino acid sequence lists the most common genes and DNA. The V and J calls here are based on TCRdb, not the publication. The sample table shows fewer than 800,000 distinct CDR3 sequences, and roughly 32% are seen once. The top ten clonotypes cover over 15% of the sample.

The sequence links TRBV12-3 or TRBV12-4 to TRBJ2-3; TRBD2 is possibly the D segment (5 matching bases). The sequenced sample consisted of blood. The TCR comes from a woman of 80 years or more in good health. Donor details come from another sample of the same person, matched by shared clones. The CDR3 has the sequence CASSPSQRAVGADTQYF. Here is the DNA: TGTGCCAGCAGTCCGAGTCAGAGAGCGGTGGGCGCAGATACGCAGTATTTT.